This T cell receptor beta chain derives from a study of blood T cell repertoires in COVID-19. Whole-study context: Samples of COVID-19 (acute and convalescent) were obtained from the United States, Italy and Spain. PBMCs, B-cell-depleted T cells, or T cells provided the cDNA or gDNA that made up the material.

Authors' methods: The authors estimated nucleated cell counts from reference gene primer amplification. The data were produced by immunoSEQ multiplex PCR, yet TCRdb's version contains in-frame clones alone and is incomplete. From that table come the V and J calls and clone size; the DNA was used to work out D and trimming. The table includes around 64,000 clones, 86% detected once. This clone was found a few times. V was trimmed by 0 bases and J by 7 bases, leaving 7 bases between them. Germline CDR1 is PRHDT and CDR2 is FYEKMQ (reference sequence). CDR3 length: 14 amino acids. The rearrangement uses TRBV13 and TRBJ1-6; D not certain. Sequencing was performed on peripheral blood. The clonotype originates from a man aged 25 to 40 with acute or convalescent COVID-19. The CDR3 nucleotides are TGTGCCAGCAGCTTAGGGGTGAGGAATTCACCCCTCCACTTT. Protein product: CASSLGVRNSPLHF.